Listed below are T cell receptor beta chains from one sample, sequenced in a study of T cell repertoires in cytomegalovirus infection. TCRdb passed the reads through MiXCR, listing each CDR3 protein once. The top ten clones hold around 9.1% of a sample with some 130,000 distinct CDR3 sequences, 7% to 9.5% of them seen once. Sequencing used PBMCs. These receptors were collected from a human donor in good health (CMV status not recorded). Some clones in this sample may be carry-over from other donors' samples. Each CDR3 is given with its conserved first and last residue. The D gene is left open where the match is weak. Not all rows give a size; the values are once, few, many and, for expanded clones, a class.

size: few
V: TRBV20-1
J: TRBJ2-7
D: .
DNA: TGCAGTGCTCAGGGCTACGAGCAGTACTTC
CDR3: CSAQGYEQYF

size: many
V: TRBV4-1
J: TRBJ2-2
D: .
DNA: TGCGCCAGCAGCCAAGAATTTTGGACTCTCACCGGGGAGCTGTTTTTT
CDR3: CASSQEFWTLTGELFF

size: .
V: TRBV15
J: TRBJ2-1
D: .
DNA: TGTGCCACCAGACAGAACGGCGTGTACAATGAGCAGTTCTTC
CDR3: CATRQNGVYNEQFF

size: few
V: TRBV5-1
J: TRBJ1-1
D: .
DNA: TGCGCCAGCAGCTTGGTTGACACTGAAGCTTTCTTT
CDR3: CASSLVDTEAFF

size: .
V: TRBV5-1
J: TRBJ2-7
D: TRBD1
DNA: TGCGCCAGCAGCCCCGGGACAGGGGGACACGAGCAGTACTTC
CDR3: CASSPGTGGHEQYF

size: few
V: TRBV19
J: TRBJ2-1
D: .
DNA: TGTGCCAGTAGTATGGAGACGTCGTTCTACAATGAGCAGTTCTTC
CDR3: CASSMETSFYNEQFF

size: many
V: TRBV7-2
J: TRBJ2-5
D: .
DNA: TGTGCCAGCAGCTTAGCAGGGGGGCAAGAGACCCAGTACTTC
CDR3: CASSLAGGQETQYF

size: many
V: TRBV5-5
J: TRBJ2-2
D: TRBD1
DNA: TGTGCCAGCAGCTTGGCGGGGACAGGGTGGCCCGGGGAGCTGTTTTTT
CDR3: CASSLAGTGWPGELFF

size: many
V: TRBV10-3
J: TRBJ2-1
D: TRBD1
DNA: TGTGCCACCAATCCAGTCAACAGGGGGTGGAATGAGCAGTTCTTC
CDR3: CATNPVNRGWNEQFF

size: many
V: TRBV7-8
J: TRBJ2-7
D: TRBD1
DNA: TGTGCCAGCACCCCCCTGGACAGGAAACCCTACGAGCAGTACTTC
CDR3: CASTPLDRKPYEQYF

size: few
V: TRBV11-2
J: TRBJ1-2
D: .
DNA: TGTGCCAGCAGCTTATCAACTGGGATCTACGGCTACACCTTC
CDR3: CASSLSTGIYGYTF

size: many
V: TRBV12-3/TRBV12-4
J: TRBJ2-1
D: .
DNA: TGTGCCAGCAGCCCCAGGGAGAGCTCCTACAATGAGCAGTTCTTC
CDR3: CASSPRESSYNEQFF

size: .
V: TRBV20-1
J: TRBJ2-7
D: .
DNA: TGCAGTGCTATCCGGGACACCATCGGGGAGCAGTACTTC
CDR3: CSAIRDTIGEQYF

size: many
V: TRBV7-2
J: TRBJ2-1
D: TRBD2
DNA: TGTGCCAGCAGCCGGGGGGGGGAGGGTTACAATGAGCAGTTCTTC
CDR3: CASSRGGEGYNEQFF

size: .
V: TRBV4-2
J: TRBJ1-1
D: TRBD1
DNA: TGTGCCAGCAGCCAGGTCCAGAGCGGACAGGGGAACACTGAAGCTTTCTTT
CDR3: CASSQVQSGQGNTEAFF

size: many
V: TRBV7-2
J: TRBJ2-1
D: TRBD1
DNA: TGTGCCAGCAGCGTTAGGGGGCCTAGCTCCTACAATGAGCAGTTCTTC
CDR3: CASSVRGPSSYNEQFF

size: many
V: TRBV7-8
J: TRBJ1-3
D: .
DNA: TGTGCCAGCAGCCTTCCGAGAGACGGGCTACCTTCTGGAAACACCATATATTTT
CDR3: CASSLPRDGLPSGNTIYF

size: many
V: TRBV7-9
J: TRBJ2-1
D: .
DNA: TGTGCCAGCCTCTCCGTGGGCGATGAGCAGTTCTTC
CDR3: CASLSVGDEQFF

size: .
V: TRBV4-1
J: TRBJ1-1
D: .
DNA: TGCGCCAGCAGCCAAGACTCGCCGAACACTGAAGCTTTCTTT
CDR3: CASSQDSPNTEAFF

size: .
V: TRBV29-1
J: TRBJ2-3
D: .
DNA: TGCAGCGTTTTGACCAGCACAGATACGCAGTATTTT
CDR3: CSVLTSTDTQYF

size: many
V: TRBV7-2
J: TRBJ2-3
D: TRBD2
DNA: TGTGCCAGCAGCTTACTAGCGGGGGGGCGATCAGATACGCAGTATTTT
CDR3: CASSLLAGGRSDTQYF

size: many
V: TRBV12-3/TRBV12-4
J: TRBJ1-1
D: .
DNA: TGTGCCAGCGGGCGGACTGAAGCTTTCTTT
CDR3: CASGRTEAFF